These 11 T cell receptor beta chains were sequenced from one sample in a study of cytomegalovirus exposure and HLA in healthy donors (TCRdb year 2017). The library was obtained by the immunoSEQ multiplex PCR assay. For the multiplex PCR, a mixture combining 60 forward primers for TCR Vbeta segments and 13 reverse primers for TCR Jbeta segments was used. In its TCRdb copy, this immuneACCESS table keeps in-frame sequences only and misses some clones. Where compared with another copy, unresolved V genes explain less than half of these, and the others have no known cause. The sample data list about 160,000 clones, and 70% to 80% of these were observed just once. Of the sample, about 4% falls within the top ten clones. Sequenced material: PBMCs. These receptors were obtained from a young man in good health and CMV-seropositive.

The gene calls are TRBV5-1 and TRBJ2-5, with D tentatively TRBD1 (6 bases). Trimming took 0 bases from V and 0 from J, leaving 9 bases between them. Germline V CDR1 and CDR2: SGHRS, YFSETQ. The CDR3 has 15 residues. DNA for the CDR3: TGCGCCAGCAGCTTGGGGGACACCTACCAAGAGACCCAGTACTTC. Translated: CASSLGDTYQETQYF.

The chain carries TRBV9 and TRBJ1-5; TRBD1 is a possible D gene (5 bases). The CDR3 totals 17 residues. The ends were cut back, 5 bases at V and 0 bases at J, with 18 bases in the middle. From germline, CDR1 is SGDLS and CDR2 YYNGEE. As DNA, the CDR3 is TGTGCCAGCAGGGATAAAACAGGCTACATTAGCAATCAGCCCCAGCATTTT. It yields the protein CASRDKTGYISNQPQHF.

This chain connects TRBV5-6 to TRBJ2-7; D perhaps matches TRBD2 (6 bases). Germline values: CDR1 SGHDT, CDR2 YYEEEE. The CDR3 has 15 amino acids. V was trimmed by 4 bases and J by 0 bases, leaving 14 bases between them. The CDR3 DNA reads as TGTGCCAGCAGCCCGGGGACTTCCCACTCCTACGAGCAGTACTTC. Translated, it gives CASSPGTSHSYEQYF.

This clone turned up a few times. CDR3 in amino acids: CASSLGLAGGLEQYF. CDR3 bases: TGTGCCAGCAGCTTAGGACTAGCGGGGGGGCTCGAGCAGTACTTC. The chain is built from TRBV7-2 and TRBJ2-7; 14 positions agree with TRBD2. This CDR3 is 15 amino acids long. The V gene's germline CDR1 is SGHTA and CDR2 FQGNSA. Trimming removed 1 base from V and 6 bases from J; junction bases left unmatched: 2.

The gene calls are TRBV28 and TRBJ2-6; 7 nucleotides line up with TRBD1. The V gene's germline CDR1 is MDHEN and CDR2 SYDVKM. The CDR3 is 16 residues long. With 7 bases clipped from V and 0 bases from J, the junction kept 6 bases outside the gene matches. The chain's CDR3 is CASTGQELSGANVLTF. The CDR3 DNA reads as TGTGCCAGCACCGGACAGGAGCTCTCTGGGGCCAACGTCCTGACTTTC.

The rearrangement links TRBV7-7 to TRBJ2-5; D might be TRBD1 (5 bases). This CDR3 is built from 15 residues. V was cut by 4 bases and J by 1 base, with 13 bases left in between. Germline V gene lookup returns CDR1 SSHAT and CDR2 FNYEAQ (reference sequence). CDR3: CASSSNIGVQETQYF. CDR3 coding DNA: TGTGCCAGCAGCTCTAATATAGGGGTCCAAGAGACCCAGTACTTC.

The gene calls are TRBV28 and TRBJ1-1; 10 bases are shared with TRBD1. Trimming removed 4 bases from V and 3 bases from J; junction bases left unmatched: 5. Germline CDR1 MDHEN, CDR2 SYDVKM. The CDR3 has 15 residues. The CDR3 coding sequence is TGTGCCAGCAGTTCCTCCGGGACAGGGGACACTGAAGCTTTCTTT. This translates into CASSSSGTGDTEAFF.

This clone was seen a handful of times. Here the CDR3 reads CASVKNYEQYF. CDR3 nucleotides: TGTGCTAGTGTCAAAAACTACGAGCAGTACTTC. The rearrangement uses TRBV12-5 and TRBJ2-7, with D uncertain. Trimming removed 7 bases from V and 3 bases from J, with 7 bases in between. This CDR3 is 11 amino acids long. The V gene's germline CDR1 is LGHNT and CDR2 FRNRAP.

The chain couples TRBV29-1 to TRBJ2-7; D uncertain. Germline CDR1 reads SQVTM; CDR2 reads ANQGSEA. There are 13 residues in the CDR3. Trimming took 7 bases from V and 3 from J, leaving 16 bases between them. CDR3 amino acids: CSAGLATGYEQYF. In DNA, the CDR3 is TGCAGCGCCGGTCTTGCTACTGGCTACGAGCAGTACTTC.

V usage is TRBV25-1 and J usage is TRBJ1-6; 8 bases map to TRBD1. With 2 bases clipped from V and 8 bases from J, the junction kept 5 bases outside the gene matches. Germline V gene lookup returns CDR1 MGHDK and CDR2 SYGVNS. The CDR3 totals 15 residues. CDR3: CASSEGDRGDSPLHF. The CDR3 nucleotides are TGTGCCAGCAGTGAAGGAGACAGGGGAGATTCACCCCTCCACTTT. The full variable domain, its missing parts supplied by reference TRBV25-1 and TRBJ1-6, is EADIYQTPRYLVIGTGKKITLECSQTMGHDKMYWYQQDPGMELHLIHYSYGVNSTEKGDLSSESTVSRIRTEHFPLTLESARPSHTSQYLCASSEGDRGDSPLHFGNGTRLTVT.

The rearrangement uses TRBV4-1 and TRBJ1-5, with D tentatively TRBD1 (5 bases). Germline V gives CDR1 MGHRA, CDR2 YSYEKL. CDR3 length: 17 amino acids. V gave up 1 base and J gave up 2 bases, with 15 bases separating them. Here the CDR3 reads CASSQGMGRDRNQPQHF. CDR3 DNA: TGCGCCAGCAGCCAAGGGATGGGCAGGGATCGCAATCAGCCCCAGCATTTT.